The sequence of this TCR beta chain was determined in a study of T-cell memory formation after mild COVID-19. 5'RACE primed from the constant segment yielded TCR alpha and TCR beta cDNA libraries bearing sample barcodes and UMIs. TCRdb reprocessed the 5' RACE reads via MiXCR and lists one record per CDR3 protein. The table records about 110,000 distinct CDR3 sequences, over 15% of them present only once. On this clonotype itself: What it recognizes is unknown.

The study, taken as a whole, reports: Some responding clones appeared in pre-infection memory, suggesting cross-reactive memory joined.

Trimming cost V 3 bases and J 1 base, with 9 bases left between them. CDR1 is MGHDK, CDR2 SYGVNS, per germline. The CDR3 covers 14 residues. The source is a man aged 18 to 30 who had mild COVID-19 (a few samples of this study predate the infection). Cell type and time point are not known. Sequencing used PBMCs or a T cell subset sorted from them (not recorded which). The genes are TRBV25-1 and TRBJ1-1, with D possibly being TRBD1 (5 bases). This CDR3 is CASSDAGWNTEAFF. In nucleotides, the CDR3 is TGTGCCAGCAGTGACGCAGGGTGGAACACTGAAGCTTTCTTT.